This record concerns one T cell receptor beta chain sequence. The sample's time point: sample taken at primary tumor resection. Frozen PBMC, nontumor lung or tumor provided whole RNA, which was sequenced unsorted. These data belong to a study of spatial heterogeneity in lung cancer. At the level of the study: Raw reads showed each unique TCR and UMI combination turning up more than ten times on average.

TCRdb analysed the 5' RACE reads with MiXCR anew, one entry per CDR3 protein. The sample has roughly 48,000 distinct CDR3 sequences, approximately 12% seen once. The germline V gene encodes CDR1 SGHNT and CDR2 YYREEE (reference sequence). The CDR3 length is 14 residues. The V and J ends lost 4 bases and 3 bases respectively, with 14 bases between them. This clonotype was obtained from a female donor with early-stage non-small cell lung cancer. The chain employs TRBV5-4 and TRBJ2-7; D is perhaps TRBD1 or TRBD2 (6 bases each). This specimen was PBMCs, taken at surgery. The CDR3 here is CASSRAGQSYEQYF. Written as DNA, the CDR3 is TGTGCCAGCAGCCGCGCGGGACAAAGCTACGAGCAGTACTTC.